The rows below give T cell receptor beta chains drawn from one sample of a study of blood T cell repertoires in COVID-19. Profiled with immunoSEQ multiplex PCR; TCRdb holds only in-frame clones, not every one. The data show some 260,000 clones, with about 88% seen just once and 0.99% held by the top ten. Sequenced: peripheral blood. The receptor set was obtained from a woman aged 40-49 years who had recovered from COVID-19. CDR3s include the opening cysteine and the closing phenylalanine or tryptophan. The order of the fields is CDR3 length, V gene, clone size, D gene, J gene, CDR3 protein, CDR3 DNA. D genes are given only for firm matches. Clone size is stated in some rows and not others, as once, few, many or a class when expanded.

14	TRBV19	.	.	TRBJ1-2	CASSRRTAQGGYTF	TGTGCCAGTAGTCGCCGGACAGCTCAGGGAGGCTACACCTTC
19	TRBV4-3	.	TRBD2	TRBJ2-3	CASSQDPPDSGSASDTQYF	TGCGCCAGCAGCCAAGATCCCCCGGATAGCGGGAGTGCGTCAGATACGCAGTATTTT
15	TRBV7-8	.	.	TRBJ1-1	CASSLGGGAAHEAFF	TGTGCCAGCAGCTTAGGCGGTGGGGCCGCCCATGAAGCTTTCTTT
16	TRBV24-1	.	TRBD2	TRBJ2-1	CATSDPIAGTYNEQFF	TGTGCCACCAGTGACCCAATAGCGGGAACCTACAATGAGCAGTTCTTC
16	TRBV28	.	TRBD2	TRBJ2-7	CASSPHLAGGPYEQYF	TGTGCCAGCAGCCCCCATCTAGCGGGAGGGCCCTACGAGCAGTACTTC
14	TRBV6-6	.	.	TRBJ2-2	CASSHIGRAGELFF	TGTGCCAGCAGTCATATCGGGCGGGCCGGGGAGCTGTTTTTT
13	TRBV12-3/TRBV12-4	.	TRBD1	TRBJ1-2	CASSLPGGYGYTF	TGTGCCAGCAGTTTGCCAGGGGGGTATGGCTACACCTTC
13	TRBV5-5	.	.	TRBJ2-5	CASSLGPGKTQYF	TGTGCCAGCAGCTTGGGCCCGGGGAAGACCCAGTACTTC
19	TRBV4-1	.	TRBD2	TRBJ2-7	CASSPAPGPPSGRDHEQYF	TGCGCCAGCAGCCCAGCCCCGGGACCTCCTAGCGGGAGGGACCACGAGCAGTACTTC
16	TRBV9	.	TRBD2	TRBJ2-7	CASSVEQAGAPYEQYF	TGTGCCAGCAGCGTAGAACAAGCGGGGGCCCCCTACGAGCAGTACTTC
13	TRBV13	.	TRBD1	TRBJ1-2	CASSPRQGLGYTF	TGTGCCAGCAGCCCCCGACAGGGGTTAGGCTACACCTTC
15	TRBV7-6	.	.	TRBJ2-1	CASSRGRGLPDEQFF	TGTGCCAGCAGCCGGGGGCGGGGGCTCCCCGATGAGCAGTTCTTC
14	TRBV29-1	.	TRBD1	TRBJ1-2	CSVERGQGGNGYTF	TGCAGCGTTGAGCGAGGACAGGGGGGGAATGGCTACACCTTC
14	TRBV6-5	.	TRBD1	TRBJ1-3	CASTPRGPGNTIYF	TGTGCCAGCACCCCGAGGGGGCCTGGAAACACCATATATTTT
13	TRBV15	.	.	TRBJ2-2	CATRGWDTGELFF	TGTGCCACGAGAGGGTGGGACACCGGGGAGCTGTTTTTT
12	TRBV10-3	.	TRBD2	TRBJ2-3	CAMGGVTDTQYF	TGTGCCATGGGGGGGGTCACAGATACGCAGTATTTT
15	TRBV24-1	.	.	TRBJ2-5	CATSDPRGPQETQYF	TGTGCCACCAGTGACCCGCGGGGGCCTCAAGAGACCCAGTACTTC
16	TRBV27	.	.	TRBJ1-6	CASSLPQDSLNSPLHF	TGTGCCAGCAGTTTACCCCAGGACAGCTTGAATTCACCCCTCCACTTT
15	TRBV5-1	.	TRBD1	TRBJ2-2	CASSPEQGRPGELFF	TGCGCCAGCAGCCCGGAACAGGGGCGCCCCGGGGAGCTGTTTTTT
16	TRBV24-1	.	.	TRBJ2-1	CATSGAGTPRGGEQFF	TGTGCCACCAGTGGCGCCGGGACCCCCAGGGGTGGTGAGCAGTTCTTC
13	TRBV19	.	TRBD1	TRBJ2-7	CASSPGQAYEQYF	TGTGCCAGTAGTCCGGGACAGGCCTACGAGCAGTACTTC
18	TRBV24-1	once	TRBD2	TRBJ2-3	CATSDSRDLAGDVGGQYF	TGTGCCACCAGTGATTCCCGGGACCTAGCGGGAGACGTCGGTGGGCAGTATTTT
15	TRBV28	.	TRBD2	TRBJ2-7	CASNPRTSGRHEQYF	TGTGCCAGCAACCCTAGGACTAGCGGGAGACACGAGCAGTACTTC
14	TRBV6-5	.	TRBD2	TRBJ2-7	CASTRGLAGYEQYF	TGTGCCAGCACCCGAGGACTAGCGGGCTACGAGCAGTACTTC
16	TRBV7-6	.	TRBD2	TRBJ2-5	CASSLGVAGNQETQYF	TGTGCCAGCAGCTTAGGGGTAGCGGGGAACCAAGAGACCCAGTACTTC
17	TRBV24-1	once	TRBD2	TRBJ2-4	CATNRTSGWGAKNIQYF	TGTGCCACCAACAGGACTAGCGGGTGGGGGGCCAAAAACATTCAGTACTTC
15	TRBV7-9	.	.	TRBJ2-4	CASSPGGIAKNIQYF	TGTGCCAGCAGCCCAGGGGGGATAGCCAAAAACATTCAGTACTTC
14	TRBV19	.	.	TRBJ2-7	CASSIQGYSYEQYF	TGTGCCAGTAGTATCCAGGGTTACTCCTACGAGCAGTACTTC
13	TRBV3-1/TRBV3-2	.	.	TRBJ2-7	CASSRALGAEQYF	TGTGCCAGCAGCCGAGCCCTAGGGGCCGAGCAGTACTTC
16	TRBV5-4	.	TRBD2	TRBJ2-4	CASSLKLAGGRGIQYF	TGTGCCAGCAGCTTGAAGTTAGCGGGAGGCCGGGGCATTCAGTACTTC
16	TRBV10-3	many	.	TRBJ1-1	CAISESSGTGSLGAFF	TGTGCCATCAGTGAGTCGAGCGGGACGGGAAGTTTGGGGGCTTTCTTT
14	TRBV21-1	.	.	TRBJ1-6	CASSNRRGLGPLHF	TGTGCCAGCAGCAACCGCAGGGGCTTGGGACCCCTCCACTTT
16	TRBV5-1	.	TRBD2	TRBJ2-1	CASSLAPAGTLNEQFF	TGCGCCAGCAGCTTGGCCCCAGCGGGGACCCTCAATGAGCAGTTCTTC
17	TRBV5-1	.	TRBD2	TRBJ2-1	CASSLLASGRGVNEQFF	TGCGCCAGCAGCTTGTTGGCTAGCGGGAGGGGGGTGAATGAGCAGTTCTTC
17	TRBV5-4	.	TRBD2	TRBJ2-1	CASSPGLAGGAYNEQFF	TGTGCCAGCAGCCCCGGACTAGCGGGAGGGGCCTACAATGAGCAGTTCTTC
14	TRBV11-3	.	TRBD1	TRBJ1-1	CASSTRQGVTEAFF	TGTGCCAGCAGCACCCGACAGGGGGTGACTGAAGCTTTCTTT
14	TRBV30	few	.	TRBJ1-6	CAWSVGPAGSPLHF	TGTGCCTGGAGTGTCGGGCCGGCGGGGTCACCCCTCCACTTT
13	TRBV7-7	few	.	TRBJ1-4	CASSGQSGEKLFF	TGTGCCAGCAGCGGACAGTCTGGGGAAAAACTGTTTTTT
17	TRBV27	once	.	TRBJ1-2	CASSLSGKPAVNYGYTF	TGTGCCAGCAGTTTATCGGGCAAACCCGCCGTTAACTATGGCTACACCTTC
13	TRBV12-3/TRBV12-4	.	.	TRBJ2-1	CASSLVWGGEQFF	TGTGCCAGCAGTTTGGTGTGGGGGGGCGAGCAGTTCTTC
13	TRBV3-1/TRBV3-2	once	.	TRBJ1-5	CASRPPRGQPQHF	TGTGCCAGCAGACCGCCTCGCGGTCAGCCCCAGCATTTT
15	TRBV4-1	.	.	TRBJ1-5	CASSQGGLSNQPQHF	TGCGCCAGCAGCCAAGGAGGGCTGAGCAATCAGCCCCAGCATTTT
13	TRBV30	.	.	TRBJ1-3	CAWRKTGGNTIYF	TGTGCCTGGAGGAAAACGGGAGGAAACACCATATATTTT
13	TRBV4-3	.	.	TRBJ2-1	CASSQVLSNEQFF	TGCGCCAGCAGCCAAGTCCTGAGCAATGAGCAGTTCTTC